These T cell receptor beta chains were read from a single sample in a study of technical replicates of blood from a handful of donors. Libraries were prepared by immunoSEQ multiplex PCR; TCRdb keeps only in-frame clonotypes and omits some of them. The table shows more than 65,000 clones, with roughly 96% occurring only once. The sample was T cells isolated from PBMCs. Receptors originate from a human donor in good health. Both conserved end residues are trimmed from each CDR3.

v_call cdr3_aa
TRBV7-9 ASSSPTGNTEAF
TRBV9 ASSVNGLAPYEQY
TRBV5-8 ASVLPTVLRRSNQPQH
TRBV5-1 ASSLAEGARYGYT
TRBV27 ASSTQGSTEAF
TRBV28 ASRSGDYSYEQY
TRBV7-8 ASSLSSNYGYT
TRBV9 ASSTTGQETQY
TRBV27 ASSLWAGGRLESSYNEQF
TRBV11-1 ASSLYEQVGYT
TRBV4-1 ASSQWLEETQY
TRBV5-8 ASNRYNTEAF
TRBV5-5 ASSLVNSDVSIEQF
TRBV5-1 ASSLFRAGEIGGYT
TRBV7-3 ASSLTAGVGDEQF
TRBV4-3 ASSRGQGVSYGYT
TRBV7-9 ASSHRQLYEQY
TRBV4-1 ASSEEEAGVVYNEQF
TRBV28 ASSWGSGTEAF
TRBV5-1 ASSFGQGAMNTEAF
TRBV7-9 ASSFNQGAHYGYT
TRBV6-1 ASNPTGAGNTIY
TRBV9 ASSVGSGTSTDTQY
TRBV15 ATSSTGRGEKLF
TRBV7-9 ASSNDSLANYGYT
TRBV2 ASSPGQGAGQPQH
TRBV19 ATELPGKGKPQH
TRBV7-9 ASSFLTGQAETQY
TRBV11-2 ASSQGTGGHNQPQH
TRBV18 ASSPGQGGSYGYT
TRBV7-8 ASSDRDMLNEQF
TRBV9 ASSVALQGVGETQY
TRBV9 ASSAPGQGDGELF
TRBV7-8 ASSPSVDRTNTGELF
TRBV27 ASSGGSATQY
TRBV28 ASRQGRETQY
TRBV30 AWSVATNEKLF
TRBV10-3 AISEARGETQY
TRBV7-9 ASSSEGTEAF
TRBV14 ASSQRMTGGKQY
TRBV7-8 ASSLGQVGEQY